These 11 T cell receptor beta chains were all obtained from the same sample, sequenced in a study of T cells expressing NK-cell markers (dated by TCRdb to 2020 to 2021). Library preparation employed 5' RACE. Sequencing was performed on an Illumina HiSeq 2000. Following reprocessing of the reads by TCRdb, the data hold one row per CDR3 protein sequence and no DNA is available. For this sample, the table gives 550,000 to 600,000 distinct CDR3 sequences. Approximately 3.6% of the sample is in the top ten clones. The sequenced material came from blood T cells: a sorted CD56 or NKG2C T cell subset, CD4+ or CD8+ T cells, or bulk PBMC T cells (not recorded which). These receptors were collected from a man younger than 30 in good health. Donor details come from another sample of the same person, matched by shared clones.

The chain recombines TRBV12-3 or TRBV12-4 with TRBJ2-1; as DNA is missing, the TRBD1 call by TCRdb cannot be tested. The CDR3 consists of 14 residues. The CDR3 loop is CASKTGTGFHEQFF.

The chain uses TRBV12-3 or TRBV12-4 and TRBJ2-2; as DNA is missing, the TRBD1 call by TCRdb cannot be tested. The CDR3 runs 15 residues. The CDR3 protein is CASSLSSPGTGELFF.

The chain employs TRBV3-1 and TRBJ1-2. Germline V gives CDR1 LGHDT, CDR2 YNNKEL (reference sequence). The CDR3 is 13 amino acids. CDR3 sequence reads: CASSLQAHYGYTF.

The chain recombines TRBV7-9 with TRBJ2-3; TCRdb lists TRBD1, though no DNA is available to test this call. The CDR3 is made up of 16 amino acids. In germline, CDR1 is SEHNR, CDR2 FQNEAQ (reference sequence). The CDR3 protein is CASSPRVGDGTDTQYF.

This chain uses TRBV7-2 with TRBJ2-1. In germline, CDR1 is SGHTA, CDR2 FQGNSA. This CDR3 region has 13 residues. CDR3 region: CASSVSRTNEQFF.

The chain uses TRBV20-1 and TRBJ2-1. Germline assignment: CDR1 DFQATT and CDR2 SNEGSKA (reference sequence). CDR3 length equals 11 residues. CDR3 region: CSARFGNEQFF.

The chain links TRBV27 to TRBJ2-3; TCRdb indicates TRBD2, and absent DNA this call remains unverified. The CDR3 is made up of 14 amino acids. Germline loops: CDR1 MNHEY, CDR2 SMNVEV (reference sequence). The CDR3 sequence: CASTDSGEDDTQYF.

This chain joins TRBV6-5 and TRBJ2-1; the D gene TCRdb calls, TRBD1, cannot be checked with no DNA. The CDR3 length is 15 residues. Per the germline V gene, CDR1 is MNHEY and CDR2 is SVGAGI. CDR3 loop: CASSPGSSGQNEQFF.

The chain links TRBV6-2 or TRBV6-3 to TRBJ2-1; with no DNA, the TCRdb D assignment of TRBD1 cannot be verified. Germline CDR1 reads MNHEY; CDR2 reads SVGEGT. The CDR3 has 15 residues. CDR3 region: CASSSGTGENNEQFF.

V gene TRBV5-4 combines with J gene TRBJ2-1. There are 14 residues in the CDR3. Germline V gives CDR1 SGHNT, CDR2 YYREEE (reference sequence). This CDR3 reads CASSPFSSYNEQFF.

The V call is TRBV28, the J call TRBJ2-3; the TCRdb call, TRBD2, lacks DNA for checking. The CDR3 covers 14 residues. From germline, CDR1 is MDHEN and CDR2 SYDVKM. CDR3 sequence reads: CASSLGGRADTQYF.